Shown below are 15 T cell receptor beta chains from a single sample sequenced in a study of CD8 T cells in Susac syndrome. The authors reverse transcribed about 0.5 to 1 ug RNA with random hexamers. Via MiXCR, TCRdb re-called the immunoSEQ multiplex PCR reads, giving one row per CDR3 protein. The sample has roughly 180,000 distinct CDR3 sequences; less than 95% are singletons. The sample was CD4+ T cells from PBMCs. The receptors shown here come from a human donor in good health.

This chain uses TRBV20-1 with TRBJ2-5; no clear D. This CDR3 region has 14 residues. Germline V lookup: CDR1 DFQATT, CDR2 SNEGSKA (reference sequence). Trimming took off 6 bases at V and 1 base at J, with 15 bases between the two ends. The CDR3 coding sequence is TGCAGTGCCCGCCTAGAATTTTTCCAAGAGACCCAGTACTTC. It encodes CSARLEFFQETQYF.

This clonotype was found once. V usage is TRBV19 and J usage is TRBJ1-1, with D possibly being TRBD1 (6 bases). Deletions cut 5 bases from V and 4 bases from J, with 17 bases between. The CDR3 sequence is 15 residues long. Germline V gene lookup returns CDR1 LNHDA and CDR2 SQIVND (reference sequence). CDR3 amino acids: CASSSLQGGGTEAFF. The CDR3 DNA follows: TGTGCCAGTAGTTCGTTACAGGGTGGCGGCACTGAAGCTTTCTTT.

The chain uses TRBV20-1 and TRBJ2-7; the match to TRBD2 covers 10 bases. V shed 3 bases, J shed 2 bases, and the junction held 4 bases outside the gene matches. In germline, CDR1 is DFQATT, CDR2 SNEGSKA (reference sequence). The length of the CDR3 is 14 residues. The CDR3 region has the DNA TGCAGTGCTAGCAGCGGGAGGGCCACCTACGAGCAGTACTTC. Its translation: CSASSGRATYEQYF.

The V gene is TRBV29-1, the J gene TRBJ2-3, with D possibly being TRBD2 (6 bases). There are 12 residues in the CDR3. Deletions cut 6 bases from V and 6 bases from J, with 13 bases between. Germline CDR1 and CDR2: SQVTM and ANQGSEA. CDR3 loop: CSVGLGGDTQYF. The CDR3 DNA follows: TGCAGCGTGGGACTTGGGGGGGATACGCAGTATTTT.

DNA of the CDR3: TGTGCCAGCAGACCGGGACAGACCTACGAGCAGTACTTC. Translation: CASRPGQTYEQYF. V gene TRBV6-6 combines with J gene TRBJ2-7; the match to TRBD1 covers 7 bases. V shed 6 bases and J 2 bases; nucleotides not matched to a gene: 4. The V gene's germline CDR1 is MNHNY and CDR2 SVGAGI (reference sequence). CDR3 length: 13 residues.

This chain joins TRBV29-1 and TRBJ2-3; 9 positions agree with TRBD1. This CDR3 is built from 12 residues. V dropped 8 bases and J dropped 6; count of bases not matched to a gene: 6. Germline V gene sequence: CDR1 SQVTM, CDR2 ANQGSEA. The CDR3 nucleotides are TGCAGCCCCGGTGGACAGGGGGATACGCAGTATTTT. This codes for CSPGGQGDTQYF.

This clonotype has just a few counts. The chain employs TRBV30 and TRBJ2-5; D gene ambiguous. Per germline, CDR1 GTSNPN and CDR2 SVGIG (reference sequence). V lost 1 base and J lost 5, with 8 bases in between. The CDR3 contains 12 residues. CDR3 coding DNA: TGTGCCTGGAGTGAGGGTCCGGAGACCCAGTACTTC. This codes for CAWSEGPETQYF. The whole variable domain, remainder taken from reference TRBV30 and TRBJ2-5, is SQTIHQWPATLVQPVGSPLSLECTVEGTSNPNLYWYRQAAGRGLQLLFYSVGIGQISSEVPQNLSASRPQDRQFILSSKKLLLSDSGFYLCAWSEGPETQYFGPGTRLLVL.

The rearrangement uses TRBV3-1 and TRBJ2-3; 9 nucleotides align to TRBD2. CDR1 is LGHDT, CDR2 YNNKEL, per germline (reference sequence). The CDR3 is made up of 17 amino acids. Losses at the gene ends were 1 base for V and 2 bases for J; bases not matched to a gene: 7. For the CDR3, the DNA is TGTGCCAGCAGCCAAGCCTTGACTAGCGGTTCCACAGATACGCAGTATTTT. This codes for CASSQALTSGSTDTQYF.

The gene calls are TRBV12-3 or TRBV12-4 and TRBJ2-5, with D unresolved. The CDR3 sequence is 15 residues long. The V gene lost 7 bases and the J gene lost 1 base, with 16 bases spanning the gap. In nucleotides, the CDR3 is TGTGCCAGCACCATAGCAGGCAGGATCCAAGAGACCCAGTACTTC. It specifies CASTIAGRIQETQYF.

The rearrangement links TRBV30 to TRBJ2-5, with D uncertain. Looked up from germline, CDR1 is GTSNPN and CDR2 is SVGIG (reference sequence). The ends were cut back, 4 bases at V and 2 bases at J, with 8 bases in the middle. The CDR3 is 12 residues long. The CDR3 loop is CAWIGGQETQYF. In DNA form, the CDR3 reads TGTGCCTGGATCGGTGGGCAAGAGACCCAGTACTTC.

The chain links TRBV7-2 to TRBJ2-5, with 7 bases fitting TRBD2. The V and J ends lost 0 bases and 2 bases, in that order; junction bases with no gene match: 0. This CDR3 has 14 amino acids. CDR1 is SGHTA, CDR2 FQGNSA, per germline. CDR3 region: CASSLAGGQETQYF. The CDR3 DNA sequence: TGTGCCAGCAGCTTAGCGGGAGGGCAAGAGACCCAGTACTTC.

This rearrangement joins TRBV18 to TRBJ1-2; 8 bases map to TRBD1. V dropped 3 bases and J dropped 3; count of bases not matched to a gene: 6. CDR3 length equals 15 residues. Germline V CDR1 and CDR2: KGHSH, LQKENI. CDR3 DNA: TGTGCCAGCTCACCGATGGACAGGGAGGACTATGGCTACACCTTC. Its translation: CASSPMDREDYGYTF.

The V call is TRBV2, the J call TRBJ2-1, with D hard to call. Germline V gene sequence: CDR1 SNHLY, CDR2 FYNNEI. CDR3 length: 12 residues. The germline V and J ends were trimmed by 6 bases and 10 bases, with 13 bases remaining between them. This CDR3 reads CASRLPAGEQFF. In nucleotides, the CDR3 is TGTGCCAGCAGGCTCCCGGCAGGCGAGCAGTTCTTC. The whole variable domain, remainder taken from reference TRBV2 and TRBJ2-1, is EPEVTQTPSHQVTQMGQEVILRCVPISNHLYFYWYRQILGQKVEFLVSFYNNEISEKSEIFDDQFSVERPDGSNFTLKIRSTKLEDSAMYFCASRLPAGEQFFGPGTRLTVL.

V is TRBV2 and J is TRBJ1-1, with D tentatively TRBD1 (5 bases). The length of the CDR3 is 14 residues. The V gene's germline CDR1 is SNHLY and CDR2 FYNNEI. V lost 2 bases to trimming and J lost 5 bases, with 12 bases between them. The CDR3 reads CASSERPGPTEAFF. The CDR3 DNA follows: TGTGCCAGCAGTGAAAGGCCAGGGCCAACTGAAGCTTTCTTT.

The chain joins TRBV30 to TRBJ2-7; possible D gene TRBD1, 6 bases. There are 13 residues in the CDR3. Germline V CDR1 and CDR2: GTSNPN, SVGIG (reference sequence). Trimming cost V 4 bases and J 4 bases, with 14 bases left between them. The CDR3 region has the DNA TGTGCCTGGACAAGGGACACCGAGTACGAGCAGTACTTC. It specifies CAWTRDTEYEQYF.